The table lists the clone carrying this T cell receptor (beta chain) with a count of one. The antigen is unknown. The data stem from a study of T cell responses to AZD1222 COVID-19 vaccine. Overall study: Second-dose intervals of approximately 4 or approximately 12 weeks were pooled.

Regarding the study as a whole: It was only 6 or 7 AZD1222 recipients who were seropositive at baseline. A mostly white British donor set with more females was recruited, and clonal diversity was possibly underestimated. Nearly half of unique spike-specific TCRs reportedly avoided B.1.351 and B.1.1.7 mutated regions.

Sequencing was performed with immunoSEQ multiplex PCR; in TCRdb, only in-frame clones are kept and a portion is missing. The table records approximately 160,000 clones, approximately 90% of them present only once. V was cut by 3 bases and J by 9 bases, with 15 bases left in between. Germline lookup yields CDR1 GTSNPN and CDR2 SVGIG (reference sequence). The CDR3 sequence is 12 residues long. The sequence derives from an adult in good health. The material sequenced was peripheral blood, taken on day 0 of AZD1222 vaccination. The gene calls are TRBV30 and TRBJ2-7; either TRBD1 or TRBD2 may supply D (5 bases each). This CDR3 reads CAWSLPGGGQYF. Here the CDR3 DNA reads TGTGCCTGGAGCCTCCCGGGTGGGGGGCAGTACTTC.